The following is a TCR beta chain sequence with its context. Its antigen remains unidentified. This was a deep-level run. TCRdb keeps only in-frame clones here, not all; method: immunoSEQ multiplex PCR. The sample has roughly 2.1 million clones, 90% to 95% seen once; the top ten hold 1.5% to 2%. The CDR3 loop spans 15 amino acids. Between the trimmed V and J ends, which lost 3 bases and 5 bases, there was a span of 13 bases. CDR1 is SEHNR, CDR2 FQNEAQ, per germline (reference sequence). The data were obtained in a study of shared clonotypes between healthy human individuals. Looking at the study overall: CD8 memory received one plate per donor, CD8 naive two, CD4 memory three and CD4 naive three. Notes on the study in general: Naive CD4 clonotypes overlapped across a handful of donors at approximately 4.5%.

Positively selected for CCR7, the CD45RO-negative cells used as naive CD8 cells excluded terminally differentiated effector memory CD45RA+ cells. V and J are TRBV7-9 and TRBJ1-4; D is possibly TRBD1 (5 bases). The TCR sequence derives from a young man in good health. Some clones in this sample may be carry-over from other donors' samples. Sequences were obtained from naive CD8+ T cells from PBMCs. The CDR3 reads CASSLPGLGNEKLFF. CDR3 in DNA: TGTGCCAGCAGCTTGCCAGGGTTGGGGAATGAAAAACTGTTTTTT.